This TCR beta chain was documented in a study of T cell repertoires in cytomegalovirus infection. In this sample, this clonotype turned up a few times. Its antigen is not identified. The CDR3 spans 19 residues. The germline V gene encodes CDR1 MNHEY and CDR2 SVGEGT. Trimming at V came to 3 bases and at J to 2 bases, leaving 15 bases not matched to a gene. TCRdb re-analysed the reads in MiXCR, keeping a single row per CDR3 protein. The repertoire consists of approximately 70,000 distinct CDR3 sequences, with 20% occurring once and the leading ten covering approximately 68%. This specimen was CD8+ T cells from cultured PBMCs, taken from culture after CMV antigen stimulation. The V call is TRBV6-2 or TRBV6-3, the J call TRBJ1-1, with 10 nucleotides matching TRBD1. This sequence was found in a human donor in good health (CMV status not recorded). Some clones in this sample may be carry-over from other donors' samples. CDR3 nucleotides: TGTGCCAGCAGTTATCCACAATTTCGGACAGGGGGGACCAACACTGAAGCTTTCTTT. As protein: CASSYPQFRTGGTNTEAFF.